These T cell receptor beta chains were read from a single sample in a study of early T cells in non-severe SARS-CoV-2 infection. TCRdb itself ran the 5' RACE reads through MiXCR, one entry per CDR3 protein. This table has tens of thousands of distinct CDR3 sequences, under 11% appearing once. Sequencing input: whole blood. Every receptor here comes from an adult who was a healthcare worker with PCR-confirmed SARS-CoV-2 infection or an uninfected control (not recorded which). CDR3s include the opening cysteine and the closing phenylalanine or tryptophan. Fields, in order: V gene, D gene, clone size, J gene, CDR3 protein, CDR3 DNA. D genes are given only for firm matches. The listing skips clone size in some rows; elsewhere it reads once, few, many or a size class.

TRBV12-3/TRBV12-4	.	few	TRBJ1-3	CASKGRGTIYF	TGTGCCAGCAAGGGTCGTGGCACCATATATTTT
TRBV4-2	TRBD2	many	TRBJ2-1	CASSQDGLAGNEQFF	TGTGCCAGCAGCCAAGATGGGCTAGCGGGGAATGAGCAGTTCTTC
TRBV25-1	.	few	TRBJ2-1	CASRLSNYNEQFF	TGTGCCAGCCGCCTGTCCAACTACAATGAGCAGTTCTTC
TRBV2	.	many	TRBJ2-7	CASQDIGSYEQYF	TGTGCCAGCCAAGACATCGGCTCCTACGAGCAGTACTTC
TRBV3-1	TRBD1	many	TRBJ1-2	CASSHRDSLYGYTF	TGTGCCAGCAGCCATAGGGACAGCCTGTATGGCTACACCTTC
TRBV3-1	TRBD1	.	TRBJ2-2	CASRLTGSGELFF	TGTGCCAGCAGACTGACAGGGTCCGGGGAGCTGTTTTTT
TRBV29-1	.	.	TRBJ1-4	CSVRGVTNEKLFF	TGCAGCGTTAGGGGGGTAACTAATGAAAAACTGTTTTTT
TRBV11-3	.	.	TRBJ1-1	CASSLDKNTEAFF	TGTGCCAGCAGCTTGGACAAGAACACTGAAGCTTTCTTT
TRBV13	TRBD2	many	TRBJ2-3	CASSPSGGPTDTQYF	TGTGCCAGCAGCCCTAGCGGGGGACCCACAGATACGCAGTATTTT
TRBV4-2	.	.	TRBJ2-1	CASSHSRSSYNEQFF	TGTGCCAGCAGCCACAGCCGAAGCTCCTACAATGAGCAGTTCTTC
TRBV7-2	.	many	TRBJ2-7	CASSRGAYEQYF	TGTGCCAGCAGCCGGGGCGCGTACGAGCAGTACTTC
TRBV7-9	.	.	TRBJ1-3	CASSKADTIYF	TGTGCCAGCAGCAAGGCAGACACCATATATTTT
TRBV5-1	TRBD2	many	TRBJ2-1	CASSPGTSGSQFF	TGCGCCAGCAGCCCTGGGACTAGCGGGAGTCAGTTCTTC
TRBV6-6	.	many	TRBJ2-6	CASSYNAGSPTKPSGANVLTF	TGTGCCAGCAGTTACAATGCTGGCAGCCCGACAAAGCCCTCTGGGGCCAACGTCCTGACTTTC
TRBV7-2	.	.	TRBJ1-1	CASSFTQGTEAFF	TGTGCCAGCAGCTTTACCCAGGGAACTGAAGCTTTCTTT
TRBV24-1	.	.	TRBJ2-3	CATSDVSSDRTDTQYF	TGTGCCACCAGTGATGTCTCTAGCGACCGCACAGATACGCAGTATTTT
TRBV29-1	.	.	TRBJ2-7	CSVGQGEYEQYF	TGCAGCGTGGGGCAGGGAGAGTACGAGCAGTACTTC
TRBV7-2	TRBD2	few	TRBJ2-7	CASSRSGLAGAISSYEQYF	TGTGCCAGCAGCCGATCCGGACTAGCGGGGGCAATCAGCTCCTACGAGCAGTACTTC
TRBV29-1	TRBD2	.	TRBJ2-7	CSVVGSGSYEQYF	TGCAGCGTTGTTGGTAGCGGGAGTTACGAGCAGTACTTC
TRBV14	TRBD1	few	TRBJ2-5	CASSQGDRGSETQYF	TGTGCCAGCAGCCAAGGGGACAGGGGATCGGAGACCCAGTACTTC
TRBV29-1	.	many	TRBJ1-4	CSARERLSNEKLFF	TGCAGCGCCAGGGAGAGATTATCTAATGAAAAACTGTTTTTT
TRBV5-1	.	few	TRBJ2-5	CASSLGDTEGQETQYF	TGCGCCAGCAGCTTGGGGGACACCGAGGGCCAAGAGACCCAGTACTTC
TRBV4-3	.	.	TRBJ2-7	CASSQVVGYEQYF	TGCGCCAGCAGCCAAGTGGTGGGGTACGAGCAGTACTTC
TRBV14	.	few	TRBJ2-7	CASSQQGREAEQYF	TGTGCCAGCAGCCAACAGGGCAGGGAGGCCGAGCAGTACTTC
TRBV10-3	.	.	TRBJ2-3	CAIRETRETQYF	TGTGCCATCAGAGAGACTAGGGAAACGCAGTATTTT
TRBV7-8	.	many	TRBJ2-7	CASSLESRGYEQYF	TGTGCCAGCAGCTTAGAGTCCCGGGGCTACGAGCAGTACTTC
TRBV5-1	.	many	TRBJ1-1	CASSLSTGSMNTEAFF	TGCGCCAGCAGCTTGTCGACGGGTTCAATGAACACTGAAGCTTTCTTT
TRBV14	TRBD1	.	TRBJ1-1	CASSSRQGVATEAFF	TGTGCCAGCAGTTCAAGACAGGGAGTGGCCACTGAAGCTTTCTTT
TRBV20-1	TRBD1	few	TRBJ1-1	CSAPTGPGTEAFF	TGCAGTGCGCCGACAGGGCCCGGCACTGAAGCTTTCTTT
TRBV7-6	.	.	TRBJ2-7	CASSMGGTSEQYF	TGTGCCAGCAGCATGGGCGGGACTTCCGAGCAGTACTTC
TRBV6-2/TRBV6-3	TRBD1	many	TRBJ1-5	CASTAQGALPQHF	TGTGCCAGCACCGCCCAGGGGGCTCTTCCCCAGCATTTT
TRBV6-2/TRBV6-3	TRBD2	.	TRBJ2-1	CASKRLAGFNEQFF	TGTGCCAGCAAGAGACTAGCGGGATTCAATGAGCAGTTCTTC
TRBV7-3	.	.	TRBJ1-2	CASSFTGYRGYTF	TGTGCCAGCAGCTTCACAGGGTATCGTGGCTACACCTTC
TRBV20-1	.	few	TRBJ1-2	CSAGGGTAYGYTF	TGCAGTGCCGGGGGAGGGACGGCCTATGGCTACACCTTC
TRBV6-1	.	many	TRBJ2-7	CASSQDWGYEQYF	TGTGCCAGCAGCCAGGACTGGGGATACGAGCAGTACTTC
TRBV20-1	TRBD1	many	TRBJ1-1	CSARGTGDTEAFF	TGCAGTGCTAGAGGGACAGGGGACACTGAAGCTTTCTTT
TRBV7-9	.	many	TRBJ2-3	CASSLEPTDTQYF	TGTGCCAGCAGCTTGGAACCTACAGATACGCAGTATTTT
TRBV19	.	.	TRBJ2-1	CASSIVTFSNEQFF	TGTGCCAGTAGTATAGTCACCTTTAGCAATGAGCAGTTCTTC
TRBV7-2	TRBD2	few	TRBJ2-3	CASSLVARVTAGGADTQYF	TGTGCCAGCAGCTTAGTCGCTCGTGTTACGGCGGGAGGTGCGGATACGCAGTATTTT
TRBV5-1	.	many	TRBJ2-5	CASSLTQGETQYF	TGCGCCAGCAGCTTGACGCAGGGTGAGACCCAGTACTTC
TRBV2	TRBD1	few	TRBJ1-4	CASSRTGGYEKLFF	TGTGCCAGCAGTCGGACAGGGGGCTATGAAAAACTGTTTTTT
TRBV12-3/TRBV12-4	.	.	TRBJ1-1	CASSFQQVHLNTEAFF	TGTGCCAGCAGTTTTCAGCAGGTCCATCTGAACACTGAAGCTTTCTTT
TRBV25-1	.	many	TRBJ1-1	CASSDRATEAFF	TGTGCCAGCAGTGACAGGGCCACTGAAGCTTTCTTT
TRBV6-5	.	few	TRBJ1-2	CASSRRPNGYTF	TGTGCCAGCAGCCGTAGACCGAATGGCTACACCTTC
TRBV30	.	.	TRBJ1-5	CASSRGAGQPQHF	TGTGCCTCCTCCCGGGGGGCTGGGCAGCCCCAGCATTTT
TRBV2	.	many	TRBJ2-1	CASALAPSYNEQFF	TGTGCCAGCGCCCTGGCGCCTTCCTACAATGAGCAGTTCTTC
TRBV6-1	TRBD1	.	TRBJ1-4	CASSPGQGLF	TGTGCCAGCAGCCCGGGACAGGGATTATTT
TRBV7-9	.	many	TRBJ1-5	CASSRGAGNQPQHF	TGTGCCAGCAGCCGCGGCGCGGGGAATCAGCCCCAGCATTTT
TRBV6-2/TRBV6-3	TRBD1	few	TRBJ2-3	CASRRQGREDTQYF	TGTGCCAGCAGAAGACAGGGTCGGGAAGATACGCAGTATTTT
TRBV4-1	TRBD2	.	TRBJ2-1	CASSQGTSGGNEQFF	TGCGCCAGCAGCCAAGGGACTAGCGGGGGCAATGAGCAGTTCTTC
TRBV6-4	TRBD1	many	TRBJ2-2	CASSGDSHTGELFF	TGTGCCAGCAGTGGGGACAGCCACACCGGGGAGCTGTTTTTT